This T cell receptor (beta chain) was observed in a study of response to subunit inactivated influenza vaccine. In this sample, this clonotype turned up a few times. The CDR3 length is 17 residues. Germline assignment: CDR1 SEHNR and CDR2 FQNEAQ (reference sequence). V lost 5 bases and J lost 5; bases outside the gene matches: 11. TCRdb re-analysed the RT-PCR reads in MiXCR, keeping a single row per CDR3 protein. Here the sample spans around 570,000 distinct CDR3 sequences, around 11% being singletons. These data also featured in a second study, about T cells expressing NK-cell markers. That paper adds: TCR beta cDNA was made by 5'RACE template switching with UMIs. With respect to HCMV, most of the eight sequenced donors were seropositive, and one was seronegative.

The source material was PBMCs from blood, sampled on the day of vaccination. The receptor's source is a man between 50 and 59 years old who received an inactivated influenza vaccine. The chain has TRBV7-9 and TRBJ2-2; 10 bases line up with TRBD2. CDR3 protein: CASSPLPGLAQTGELFF. The CDR3 DNA follows: TGTGCCAGCAGCCCACTTCCGGGACTAGCGCAAACCGGGGAGCTGTTTTTT.